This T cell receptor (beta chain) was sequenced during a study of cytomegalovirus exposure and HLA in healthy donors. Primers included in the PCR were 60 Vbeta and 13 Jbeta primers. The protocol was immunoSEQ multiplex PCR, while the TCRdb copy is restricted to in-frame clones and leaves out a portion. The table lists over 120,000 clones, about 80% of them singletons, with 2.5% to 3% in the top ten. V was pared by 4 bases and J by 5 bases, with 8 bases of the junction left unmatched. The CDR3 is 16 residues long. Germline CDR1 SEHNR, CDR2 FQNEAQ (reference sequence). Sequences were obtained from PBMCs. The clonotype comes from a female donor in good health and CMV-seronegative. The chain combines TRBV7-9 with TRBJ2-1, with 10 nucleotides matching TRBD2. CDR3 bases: TGTGCCAGCAGCTCCCTTGGTAGCGGGGGGAACAATGAGCAGTTCTTC. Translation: CASSSLGSGGNNEQFF.